This T cell receptor beta chain came from a study of shared clonotypes between healthy human individuals. Overall study: Each donor's CD4 naive and CD4 memory cells filled three plates apiece, CD8 naive two, and CD8 memory one.

General study results and limits: A handful of donors shared approximately 5% of their naive CD4 clonotypes. It was the non-shared clonotypes that had lower generation probabilities than clonotypes shared by all four donors.

For this clone: Its cognate antigen is unknown.

The CDR3 runs 15 residues. Trimming removed 8 bases from V and 4 bases from J; junction bases left unmatched: 10. Germline CDR1 is MNHEY and CDR2 is SVGAGI. This table comes from immunoSEQ multiplex PCR, and its TCRdb copy is limited to in-frame clones, with some not included. The table includes 2,500,000 or so clones, roughly 90% detected once. The clonotype was recovered from a man younger than 30 in good health. Some clones in this sample may be carry-over from other donors' samples. Specimen: naive CD4+ T cells from PBMCs. Subset denoted: CD45RA+ positively selected. The chain recombines TRBV6-5 with TRBJ2-1; TRBD2 matches at 8 bases. CDR3 loop: CASSLTSGLYNEQFF. The DNA for the CDR3 is TGTGCCAGCTCCCTAACTAGCGGTTTGTACAATGAGCAGTTCTTC.